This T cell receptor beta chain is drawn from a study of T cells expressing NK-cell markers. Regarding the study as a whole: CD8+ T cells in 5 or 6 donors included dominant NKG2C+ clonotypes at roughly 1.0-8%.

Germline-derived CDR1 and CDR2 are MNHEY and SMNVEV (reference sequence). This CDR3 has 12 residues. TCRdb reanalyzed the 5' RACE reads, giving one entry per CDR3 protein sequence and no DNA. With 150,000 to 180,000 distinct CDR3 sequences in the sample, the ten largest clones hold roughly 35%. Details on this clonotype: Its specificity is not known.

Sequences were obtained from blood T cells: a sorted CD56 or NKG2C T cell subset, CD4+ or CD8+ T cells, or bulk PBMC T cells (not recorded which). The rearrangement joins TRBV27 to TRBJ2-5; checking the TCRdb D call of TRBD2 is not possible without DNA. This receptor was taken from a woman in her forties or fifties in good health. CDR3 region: CASRGLAETQYF.